This TCR beta chain was documented in a study of T cell repertoires in cytomegalovirus infection (dated by TCRdb to the late 2010s). With regard to the full study: The HLA type of each donor mattered for the analysis, because public TCR beta signatures pointed to carriage of CMV infection along with the matching HLA type. The paper's findings and limits, for the study overall: The ex vivo response was dominated by HLA-C-restricted CMV-specific TCR beta clonotypes, which also provided the single most frequent clonotype in two of eight donors. In both this cohort and an independent cohort of a few hundred donors, the cumulative frequency of public TCR beta family members distinguished carriers of CMV infection plus the relevant HLA type.

CDR3 length: 18 amino acids, cysteine to phenylalanine. The DNA shown is the 54-base CDR3, in frame from base 1. In the germline V gene, CDR1 corresponds to MDHEN and CDR2 to SYDVKM. The V end loses 8 bases and the J end loses 0 bases, and a stretch of 24 bases separates them. This clonotype was seen a handful of times. There is no known antigen for this receptor. No per-base quality is available; no much larger clone lies one base away. The sample was run on an Illumina HiSeq 1500. Using fastp at Q25 and MiXCR, TCRdb reprocessed the public reads and kept productive beta chains. All rows with the same CDR3 protein become a single entry with the most common DNA and genes. For this sample there are more than 200,000 distinct CDR3 sequences; roughly 9.1% appear just once. The top ten constitute roughly 16% of the sample.

The receptor's source is a human donor in good health (CMV status not recorded). Some clones in this sample may be carry-over from other donors' samples. The V and J segments used are TRBV28 and TRBJ2-3; TRBD2 is a possible D gene, resting on 7 matching bases. The material sequenced was PBMCs. The CDR3 sequence is CASGVAGLQGGSTDTQYF. The bases read TGTGCCAGCGGGGTAGCGGGTCTCCAAGGGGGTAGCACAGATACGCAGTATTTT.